This TCR beta chain was observed in a study of post-analysis software for immune sequencing data. Background on the study: The courses of disease that were included comprised relapsing-remitting, secondary progressive and progressive-relapsing multiple sclerosis.

Unique molecular identifiers were built into the TCR beta cDNA libraries. Each CDR3 protein gets one entry after TCRdb re-called the PCR reads with MiXCR. The sample lists hundreds of thousands of distinct CDR3 sequences, approximately 59% occurring once. With regard to this clonotype: Its specificity is not known.

With 5 bases removed from V and 4 bases from J, the gap between germline ends came to 23 bases. The CDR3 has 17 residues. Looked up from germline, CDR1 is MDHEN and CDR2 is SYDVKM. Broader study findings: Relative to controls, patients had five TRBV segments at higher frequency, with TRBV5-6, TRBV5-1 and TRBV20-1 among these.

The sequencing sample was made of blood. This clonotype was sampled from a girl aged 2 to 10 with multiple sclerosis. J is TRBJ1-2 and V is TRBV28; a possible D gene is TRBD1 (5 bases). The DNA of the CDR3 is TGTGCCAGCAGTCCGCCCGGAACTATGGGGGTCAGCTATGGCTACACCTTC. It encodes CASSPPGTMGVSYGYTF.